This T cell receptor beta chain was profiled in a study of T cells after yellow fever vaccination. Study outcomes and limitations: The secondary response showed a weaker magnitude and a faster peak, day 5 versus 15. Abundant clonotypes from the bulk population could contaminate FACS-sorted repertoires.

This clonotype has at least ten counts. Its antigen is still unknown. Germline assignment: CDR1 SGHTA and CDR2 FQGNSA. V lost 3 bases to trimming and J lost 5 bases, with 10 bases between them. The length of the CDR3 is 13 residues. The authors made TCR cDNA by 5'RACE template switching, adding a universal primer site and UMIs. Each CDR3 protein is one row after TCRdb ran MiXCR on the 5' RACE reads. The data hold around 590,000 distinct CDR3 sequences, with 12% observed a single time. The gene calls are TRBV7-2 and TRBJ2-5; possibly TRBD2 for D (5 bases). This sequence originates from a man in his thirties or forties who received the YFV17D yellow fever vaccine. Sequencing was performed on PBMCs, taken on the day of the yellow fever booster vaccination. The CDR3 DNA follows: TGTGCCAGCAGCTTGGGGTTAGCGGAGACCCAGTACTTC. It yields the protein CASSLGLAETQYF.